This TCR beta chain was documented in a study of T cells expressing NK-cell markers. Study summary: It was sorted CD3+CD56+NKG2C+, CD3+CD56+NKG2C- and CD3+CD56-NKG2C+ T cells that supplied the TCR beta repertoires. Study results and limitations: Researchers report these clonotypes also headed the CD3+CD56-NKG2C+ fraction in a handful of donors.

About this clonotype: Its antigen is as yet unknown.

From its re-call of the 5' RACE reads, TCRdb lists each CDR3 protein once, without DNA. In total, the table holds 400,000 to 450,000 distinct CDR3 sequences. CDR3 length: 14 residues. Germline-derived CDR1 and CDR2 are SGHRS and YFSETQ. The TCR sequence derives from a woman aged 18-69 years in good health. Sequencing input: blood T cells: a sorted CD56 or NKG2C T cell subset, CD4+ or CD8+ T cells, or bulk PBMC T cells (not recorded which). The rearrangement links TRBV5-1 to TRBJ2-6; the TCRdb D gene call, TRBD2, has no DNA to confirm it. The CDR3 protein is CASSWTPGANVLTF.